The 16 T cell receptor beta chains below were found in one sample sequenced in a study of OX40 agonist ivuxolimab in advanced cancers. Method: immunoSEQ multiplex PCR; TCRdb's copy keeps in-frame clones and lacks some. The sample shows tens of thousands of clones, 83% of them seen only once. Sequences were derived from CD4+ or CD8+ T cells sorted from blood, sampled in a trial of the OX40 agonist ivuxolimab. Receptors originate from an adult with an advanced solid tumor such as melanoma, head and neck, liver or kidney cancer.

This rearrangement joins TRBV11-2 to TRBJ2-1, with 7 bases lining up with TRBD2. V was clipped by 2 bases and J by 0 bases; unmatched bases: 4. This CDR3 has 16 amino acids. Germline-derived CDR1 and CDR2 are SGHAT and FQNNGV. The CDR3 region is CASSLFGGSSYNEQFF. CDR3 sequence (DNA): TGTGCCAGCAGCTTATTCGGCGGGAGCTCCTACAATGAGCAGTTCTTC.

CDR3 nucleotide sequence: TGTGCCAGCAGCTTACTCAGCCTAGCGGGAGGGCCGGGCGGGGAGCTGTTTTTT. Protein sequence: CASSLLSLAGGPGGELFF. The V gene is TRBV7-8, the J gene TRBJ2-2, with 12 positions matching TRBD2. Unmatched junction bases numbered 11, after V lost 2 bases and J lost 7 bases. The CDR3 has 18 amino acids. CDR1 and CDR2 from the germline V gene are SGHVS and FQNEAQ.

The chain uses TRBV27 and TRBJ2-1; 14 bases align to TRBD2. The V segment lost 6 bases and the J segment 5 bases; nucleotides outside the gene matches: 3. The CDR3 contains 15 residues. Per the germline V gene, CDR1 is MNHEY and CDR2 is SMNVEV (reference sequence). As DNA, the CDR3 is TGTGCCAGCAGGAGGACTAGCGGGGGGAACAATGAGCAGTTCTTC. This codes for CASRRTSGGNNEQFF.

The chain recombines TRBV2 with TRBJ2-7; 9 bases are a match to TRBD1. The V and J ends lost 3 bases and 3 bases, in that order; junction bases with no gene match: 6. Looked up from germline, CDR1 is SNHLY and CDR2 is FYNNEI. This CDR3 is 15 amino acids long. The CDR3 nucleotides read TGTGCCAGCAGTGATGAAGGACAGGGGATCTACGAGCAGTACTTC. This translates into CASSDEGQGIYEQYF.

The J gene is TRBJ2-7, the V gene TRBV28; either TRBD1 or TRBD2 may fit D (5 bases each). With 3 bases removed from V and 4 bases from J, the gap between germline ends came to 22 bases. The CDR3 has 17 amino acids. CDR1 and CDR2 (germline): MDHEN, SYDVKM. This CDR3 is CASSFGGGEKSLYEQYF. The CDR3, as DNA: TGTGCCAGCAGTTTTGGTGGGGGAGAGAAATCCCTTTACGAGCAGTACTTC.

The V gene is TRBV7-9, the J gene TRBJ2-2; D call uncertain. V was cut by 7 bases and J by 1 base, with 7 bases left in between. The germline V gene encodes CDR1 SEHNR and CDR2 FQNEAQ (reference sequence). The CDR3 is 13 amino acids. The CDR3 spells CASIVMNTGELFF. The CDR3 nucleotides are TGTGCCAGCATTGTGATGAACACCGGGGAGCTGTTTTTT.

The chain uses TRBV7-6 and TRBJ2-7; TRBD2 matches 10 bases. CDR3 length: 15 residues. V was clipped by 2 bases and J by 5 bases; unmatched bases: 6. CDR1 SGHVS and CDR2 FNYEAQ come from the germline V gene. CDR3 DNA: TGTGCCAGCAGCTTAACAGCGGGAGGGCCCCACGAGCAGTACTTC. This encodes CASSLTAGGPHEQYF.

The rearrangement joins TRBV27 to TRBJ2-5; TRBD2 aligns across 12 bases. V shed 6 bases and J 4 bases; nucleotides not matched to a gene: 12. This CDR3 comprises 17 residues. From germline, CDR1 is MNHEY and CDR2 SMNVEV (reference sequence). The CDR3 here is CASSLSSSGRASETQYF. As DNA, the CDR3 is TGTGCCAGCAGCCTATCCTCTAGCGGGAGGGCCTCAGAGACCCAGTACTTC.

The rearrangement joins TRBV10-2 to TRBJ2-7, with D possibly matching TRBD1 (6 bases). Per the germline V gene, CDR1 is WSHSY and CDR2 is SAAADI. Between the trimmed V and J ends, which lost 8 bases and 10 bases, there was a span of 15 bases. CDR3 size: 11 residues. The CDR3 reads CASLTGQHQYF. The CDR3 bases are TGCGCCAGCCTGACGGGACAACACCAGTACTTC.

The genes are TRBV5-1 and TRBJ2-7; weak D call: TRBD1 (8 bases). Germline loops: CDR1 SGHRS, CDR2 YFSETQ. The CDR3 covers 16 residues. V lost 0 bases and J lost 3, with 16 bases in between. CDR3 protein: CASSLAAGDRNYEQYF. CDR3 nucleotides: TGCGCCAGCAGCTTGGCCGCGGGGGACAGGAACTACGAGCAGTACTTC.

The chain combines TRBV7-9 with TRBJ2-5; tentative D call: TRBD1 (5 bases). CDR1 is SEHNR, CDR2 FQNEAQ, per germline (reference sequence). This CDR3 has 14 amino acids. V lost 4 bases and J 2 bases, leaving 11 bases between the germline ends. Here the CDR3 reads CASSSTVQQETQYF. CDR3 sequence (DNA): TGTGCCAGCAGCTCGACAGTTCAACAAGAGACCCAGTACTTC.

This chain connects TRBV2 to TRBJ2-2; possibly TRBD1 or TRBD2 for D (6 bases each). Trimming pared 8 bases from V and 5 bases from J, leaving 12 bases between. Germline CDR1 and CDR2: SNHLY and FYNNEI. This CDR3 contains 13 residues. As DNA, the CDR3 is TGTGCCAGCGGGGGGCTTTGGACCGGGGAGCTGTTTTTT. It translates to CASGGLWTGELFF.

The CDR3: CASMAPQGNSPLHF. In nucleotides, the CDR3 is TGCGCCAGCATGGCCCCGCAGGGAAATTCACCCCTCCACTTT. V gene TRBV10-2 combines with J gene TRBJ1-6, with D perhaps TRBD1 (5 bases). The CDR3 is made up of 14 amino acids. Trimming took off 7 bases at V and 7 bases at J, with 14 bases between the two ends. Germline-derived CDR1 and CDR2 are WSHSY and SAAADI.

The rearrangement links TRBV5-1 to TRBJ2-7; D not certain. The CDR3 covers 16 residues. Trimming cost V 4 bases and J 2 bases, with 19 bases left between them. The V gene's germline CDR1 is SGHRS and CDR2 YFSETQ. CDR3 region: CASSQERSDLPYEQYF. DNA for the CDR3: TGCGCCAGCAGCCAAGAACGCAGCGACCTTCCCTACGAGCAGTACTTC.

The V gene is TRBV19, the J gene TRBJ2-1; 9 nucleotides line up with TRBD2. CDR1 is LNHDA, CDR2 SQIVND, per germline (reference sequence). V lost 5 bases and J lost 7; bases outside the gene matches: 6. The CDR3 has 14 residues. In nucleotides, the CDR3 is TGTGCCAGTAGTTACAGCGGGGGGCTGAATGAGCAGTTCTTC. Protein sequence: CASSYSGGLNEQFF.

The chain uses TRBV6-1 and TRBJ2-1, with no clear D. CDR3 length: 13 amino acids. The ends were cut back, 3 bases at V and 5 bases at J, with 8 bases in the middle. Per the germline V gene, CDR1 is MNHNS and CDR2 is SASEGT. CDR3 DNA: TGTGCCAGCAGTGATATGACCCACAATGAGCAGTTCTTC. It codes for CASSDMTHNEQFF.